This T cell receptor (beta chain) was sequenced during a study of identifying expanded T cells in peripheral blood (dated by TCRdb to between 2018 and 2021). Study-level background: Four technical replicates, made by sequencing separate aliquots from the same pool of genomic DNA, were compared pairwise.

Points on this clone: Its specific antigen is unknown. Base-call qualities are not available, and no considerably larger clone is one nucleotide away.

From the germline V gene, CDR1 is SGHTA and CDR2 is FQGNSA. The CDR3, from cysteine to phenylalanine, totals 21 residues. Only CDR3 DNA remains: 63 bases, in frame from the first base. V is cut by 0 bases and J by 2 bases, and the space between the germline ends is 28 bases. Study-level results and caveats: About 1.1 differentially abundant clones were flagged by the binomial model between technical replicates, whereas about 15 and 19 were flagged over approximately two weeks and four weeks, respectively. Across all healthy-donor time intervals, the beta-binomial model significantly cut both the number of clones called differentially abundant and the false-positive rate. For all healthy donors, the variance in clone template counts between two-week samples rose significantly as total template count increased. The authors expected that over much longer intervals, such as months to years, biological variance in healthy repertoires might increase even further.

TCRbeta CDR3 regions were profiled with the immunoSEQ Assay using bias-controlled multiplex PCR amplification of genomic DNA. In the paper's pipeline: The absolute abundance of each unique TCRbeta CDR3 region was quantified after sequences were collapsed and filtered. Two models were used to test differential abundance: a binomial model (Fisher-equivalent) and a beta-binomial model that adds time-dependent variance fitted from healthy donors. Any clone with fewer than 5 combined templates was excluded, and a clone was called differentially abundant if its Benjamini-Hochberg FDR was below 0.01. The form v = (b*log(k)+a)^2 was used to model beta-binomial variance as a function of total template count across the two samples. Sourced from immuneACCESS, this table was stored by TCRdb with only in-frame sequences that have V and J called. A share of the clones is absent; for the studies checked, an unresolved V gene accounts for under half, and the remainder has no known explanation. V and J calls and clone size are copied from that table; D and trimming were computed from the DNA. The sample profile shows 120,000 or so clones; roughly 80% of them were found once. Approximately 3% of the sample is taken by the ten largest.

No immune events such as infections were documented for the healthy donors during the collection period. Blood repertoires from healthy donors were used as a training cohort for calibrating time-dependent variance in a beta-binomial model of differential abundance of T-cell clones. The training cohort included around 10 healthy donors, of whom 3 were female and 7 were male. Donor ages ranged from about 29 to 65 years, with an average of about 40 years. Whole blood, obtained from a commercial supplier, was collected from each healthy donor at three time points spaced approximately 15 days apart. Genomic DNA was extracted from unsorted whole blood for immunosequencing.

The chain couples TRBV7-2 to TRBJ1-1; no D segment can be confidently identified. The sample comprised blood. The TCR comes from a person between 18 and 70 years old in good health. The nucleotide sequence reads as follows: TGTGCCAGCAGCTTAGCACTTTTTTTTTCGGGTCAGGAAGACCCTAACACTGAAGCTTTCTTT. It translates to CASSLALFFSGQEDPNTEAFF.